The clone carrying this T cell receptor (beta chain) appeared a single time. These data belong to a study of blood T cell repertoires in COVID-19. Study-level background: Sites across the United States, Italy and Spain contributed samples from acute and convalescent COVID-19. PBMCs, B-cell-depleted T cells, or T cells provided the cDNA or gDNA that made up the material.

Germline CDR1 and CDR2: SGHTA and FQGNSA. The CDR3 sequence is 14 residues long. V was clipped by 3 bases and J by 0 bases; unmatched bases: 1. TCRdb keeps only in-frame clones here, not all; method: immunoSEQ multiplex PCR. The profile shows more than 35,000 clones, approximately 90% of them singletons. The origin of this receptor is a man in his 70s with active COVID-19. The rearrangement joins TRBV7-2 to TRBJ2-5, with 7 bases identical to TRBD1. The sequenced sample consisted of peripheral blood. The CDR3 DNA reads TGTGCCAGCAGCTTCGGACAGGACCAAGAGACCCAGTACTTC. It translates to CASSFGQDQETQYF.